This T cell receptor (beta chain) came from a study of regulatory T cells in long-lasting Graves disease. The V and J ends lost 2 bases and 7 bases respectively, with 12 bases between them. The CDR3 length is 13 residues. Germline V gene data show CDR1 as MNHEY and CDR2 as SVGAGI. CDR3 regions were amplified by Arm-PCR using iRepertoire HTBI primers to build TCR beta libraries. Methods used by the authors: Samples revealed approximately 60 TRBV and roughly 15 TRBJ segments. One entry per CDR3 protein, called by TCRdb with MiXCR from the multiplex PCR reads. TCRdb assigned the V and J calls; the authors' analysis was not used. The repertoire holds more than 300,000 distinct CDR3 sequences, roughly a fifth seen once, with just under 30% in the top ten. This clonotype was counted many times. No antigen is known for it. The time point here: persistent/refractory GD, antithyroid drugs over 5 years with positive TRAb. PBMC RNA was the source of the TCR library.

Study conclusions and caveats: With persistent disease, TRBV28, TRBJ1-2 and TRBJ2-5 were the favored segments. Rather than thyroid tissue, only peripheral blood underwent study. The sample size was small, and this may have reduced accuracy.

V usage is TRBV6-5 and J usage is TRBJ2-7; possibly TRBD1 or TRBD2 for D (5 bases each). The clonotype originates from a female donor with Graves disease. This specimen consisted of peripheral blood mononuclear cells (PBMCs), obtained when the disease was refractory, from a patient treated with antithyroid drugs. CDR3 amino acids: CASSYGTGREQYF. CDR3 sequence (DNA): TGTGCCAGCAGTTACGGGACCGGGCGGGAGCAGTACTTC.